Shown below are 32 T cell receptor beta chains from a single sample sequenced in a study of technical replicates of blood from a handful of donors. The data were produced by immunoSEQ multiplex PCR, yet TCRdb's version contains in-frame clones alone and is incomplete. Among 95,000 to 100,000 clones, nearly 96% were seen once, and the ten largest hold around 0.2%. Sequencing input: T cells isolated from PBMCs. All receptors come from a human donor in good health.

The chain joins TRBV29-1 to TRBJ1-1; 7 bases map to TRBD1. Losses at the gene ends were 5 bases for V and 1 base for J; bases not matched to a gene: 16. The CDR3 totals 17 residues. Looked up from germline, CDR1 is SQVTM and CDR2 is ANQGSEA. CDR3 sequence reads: CSVLGVQGTSPNTEAFF. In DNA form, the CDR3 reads TGCAGCGTTTTAGGTGTACAGGGGACGTCCCCGAACACTGAAGCTTTCTTT.

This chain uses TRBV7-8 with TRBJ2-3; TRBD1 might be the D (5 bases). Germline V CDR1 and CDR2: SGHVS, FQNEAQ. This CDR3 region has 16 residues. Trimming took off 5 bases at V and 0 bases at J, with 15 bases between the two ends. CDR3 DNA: TGTGCCAGCAGCCGGCAGGGCCTCAGAAGCACAGATACGCAGTATTTT. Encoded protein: CASSRQGLRSTDTQYF.

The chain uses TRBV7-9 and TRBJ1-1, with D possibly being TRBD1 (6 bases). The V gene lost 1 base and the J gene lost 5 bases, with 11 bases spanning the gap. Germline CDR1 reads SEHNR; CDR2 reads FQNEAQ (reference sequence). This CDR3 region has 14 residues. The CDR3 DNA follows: TGTGCCAGCAGCTTAGTTCTGGGGGCAACTGAAGCTTTCTTT. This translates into CASSLVLGATEAFF.

The CDR3 reads CAWSDTGTNQPQHF. The CDR3 nucleotides are TGTGCCTGGAGTGATACCGGGACAAATCAGCCCCAGCATTTT. The chain has TRBV30 and TRBJ1-5, with D maybe TRBD1 (6 bases). V lost 1 base and J lost 4, with 11 bases in between. Germline V lookup: CDR1 GTSNPN, CDR2 SVGIG (reference sequence). The CDR3 loop spans 14 amino acids.

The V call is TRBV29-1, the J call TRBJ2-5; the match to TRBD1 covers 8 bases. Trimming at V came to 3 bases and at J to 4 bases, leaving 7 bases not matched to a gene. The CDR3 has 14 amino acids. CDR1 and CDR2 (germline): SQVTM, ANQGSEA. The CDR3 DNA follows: TGCAGCGTTGACGGACAGGGATGGGGAGAGACCCAGTACTTC. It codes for CSVDGQGWGETQYF.

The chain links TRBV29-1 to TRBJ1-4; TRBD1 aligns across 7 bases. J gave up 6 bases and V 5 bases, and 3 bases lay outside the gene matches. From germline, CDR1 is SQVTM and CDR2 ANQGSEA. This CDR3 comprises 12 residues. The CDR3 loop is CSVLQGDEKLFF. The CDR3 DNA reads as TGCAGCGTTCTGCAGGGGGATGAAAAACTGTTTTTT. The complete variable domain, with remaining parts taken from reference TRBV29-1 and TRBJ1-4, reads SAVISQKPSRDICQRGTSLTIQCQVDSQVTMMFWYRQQPGQSLTLIATANQGSEATYESGFVIDKFPISRPNLTFSTLTVSNMSPEDSSIYLCSVLQGDEKLFFGSGTQLSVL.

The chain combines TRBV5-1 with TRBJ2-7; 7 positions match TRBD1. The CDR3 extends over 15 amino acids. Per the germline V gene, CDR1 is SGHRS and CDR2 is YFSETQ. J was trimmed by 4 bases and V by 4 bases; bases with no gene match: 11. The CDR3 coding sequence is TGCGCCAGCAGCCCGGTCAGGGGGTCGGCTTACGAGCAGTACTTC. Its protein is CASSPVRGSAYEQYF.

DNA for the CDR3: TGTGCCAGCAGTGAAGCTGTTTATGACTATGGCTACACCTTC. Its protein product is CASSEAVYDYGYTF. The rearrangement links TRBV6-1 to TRBJ1-2; D uncertain. In germline, CDR1 is MNHNS, CDR2 SASEGT. CDR3 length: 14 residues. V was clipped by 0 bases and J by 3 bases, with 8 bases between them.

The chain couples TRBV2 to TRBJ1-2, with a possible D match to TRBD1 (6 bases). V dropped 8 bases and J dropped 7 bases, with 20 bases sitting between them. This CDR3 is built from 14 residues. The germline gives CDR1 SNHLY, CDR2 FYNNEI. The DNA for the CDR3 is TGTGCCAGCGGGGGGGCCCTGGGACTCAGTGGCTACACCTTC. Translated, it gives CASGGALGLSGYTF.

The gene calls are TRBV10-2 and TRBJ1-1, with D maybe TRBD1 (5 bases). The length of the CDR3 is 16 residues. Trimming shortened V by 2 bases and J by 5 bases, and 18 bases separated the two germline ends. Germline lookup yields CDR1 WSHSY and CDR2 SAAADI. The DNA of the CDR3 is TGCGCCAGCAGTGAGGGCTCCGGGGACTCTGGAACTGAAGCTTTCTTT. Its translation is CASSEGSGDSGTEAFF.

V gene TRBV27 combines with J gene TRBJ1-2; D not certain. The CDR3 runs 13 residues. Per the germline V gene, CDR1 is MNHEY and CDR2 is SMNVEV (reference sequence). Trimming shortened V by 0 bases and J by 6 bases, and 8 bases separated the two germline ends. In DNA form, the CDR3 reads TGTGCCAGCAGTTTATCCCCCTCGGATGGCTACACCTTC. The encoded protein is CASSLSPSDGYTF.

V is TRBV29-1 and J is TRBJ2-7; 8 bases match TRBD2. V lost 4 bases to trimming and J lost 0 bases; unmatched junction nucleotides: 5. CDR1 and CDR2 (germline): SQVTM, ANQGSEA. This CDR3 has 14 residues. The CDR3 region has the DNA TGCAGCGTTGGGCTTAGCGGGAACTCCTACGAGCAGTACTTC. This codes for CSVGLSGNSYEQYF.

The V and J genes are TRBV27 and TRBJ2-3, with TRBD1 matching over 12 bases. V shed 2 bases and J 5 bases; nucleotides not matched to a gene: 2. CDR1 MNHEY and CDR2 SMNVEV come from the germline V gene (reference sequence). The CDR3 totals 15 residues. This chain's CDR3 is CASSLGTGGVDTQYF. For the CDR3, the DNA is TGTGCCAGCAGTTTAGGGACAGGGGGCGTAGATACGCAGTATTTT.

The CDR3 loop reads CASSESLALLYEQYF. DNA for the CDR3: TGCGCCAGCAGTGAGTCTCTAGCGCTCCTCTACGAGCAGTACTTC. The chain is built from TRBV10-1 and TRBJ2-7, with a possible D match to TRBD2 (6 bases). V lost 0 bases and J 3 bases, leaving 12 bases between the germline ends. CDR1 and CDR2 from the germline V gene are WNHNN and SYGVQD (reference sequence). This CDR3 has 15 residues.

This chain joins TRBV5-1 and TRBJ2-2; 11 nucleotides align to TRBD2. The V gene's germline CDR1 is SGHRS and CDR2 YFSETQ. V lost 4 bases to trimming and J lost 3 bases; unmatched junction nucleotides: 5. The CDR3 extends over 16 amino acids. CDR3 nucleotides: TGCGCCAGCAGCGTCCTAGCGGGGGGTGACACCGGGGAGCTGTTTTTT. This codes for CASSVLAGGDTGELFF.

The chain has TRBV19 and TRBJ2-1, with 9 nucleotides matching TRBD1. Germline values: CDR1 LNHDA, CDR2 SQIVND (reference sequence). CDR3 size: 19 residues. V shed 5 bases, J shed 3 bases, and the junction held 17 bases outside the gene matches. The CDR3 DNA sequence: TGTGCCAGTAGTTCAACCGGGACAGGGATAGGGGCATTCTACAATGAGCAGTTCTTC. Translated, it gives CASSSTGTGIGAFYNEQFF.

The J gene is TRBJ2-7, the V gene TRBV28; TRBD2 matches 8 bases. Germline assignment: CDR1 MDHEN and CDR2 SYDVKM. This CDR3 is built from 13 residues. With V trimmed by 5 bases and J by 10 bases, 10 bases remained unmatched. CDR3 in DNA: TGTGCCAGCAGTCAGGAAACTAGCGGTGCTCAGTACTTC. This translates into CASSQETSGAQYF.

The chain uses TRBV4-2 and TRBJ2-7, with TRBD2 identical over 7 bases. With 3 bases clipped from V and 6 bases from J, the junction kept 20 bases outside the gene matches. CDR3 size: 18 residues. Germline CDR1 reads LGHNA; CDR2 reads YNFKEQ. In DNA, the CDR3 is TGTGCCAGCAGCCAGGGAACTCCAGGGACTACGTCCTTTGGCGAGCAGTACTTC. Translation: CASSQGTPGTTSFGEQYF.

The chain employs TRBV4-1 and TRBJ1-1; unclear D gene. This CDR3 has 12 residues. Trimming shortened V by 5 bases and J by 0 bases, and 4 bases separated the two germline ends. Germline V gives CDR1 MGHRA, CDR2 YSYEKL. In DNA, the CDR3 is TGCGCCAGCAGCGCGATGAACACTGAAGCTTTCTTT. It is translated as CASSAMNTEAFF.

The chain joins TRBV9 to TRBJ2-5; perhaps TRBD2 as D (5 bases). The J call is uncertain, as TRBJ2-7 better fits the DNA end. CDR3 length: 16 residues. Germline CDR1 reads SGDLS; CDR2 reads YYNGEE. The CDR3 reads CASSVSEASRFYEQYF. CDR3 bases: TGTGCCAGCAGCGTCTCTGAGGCTAGCAGGTTCTACGAGCAGTACTTC.

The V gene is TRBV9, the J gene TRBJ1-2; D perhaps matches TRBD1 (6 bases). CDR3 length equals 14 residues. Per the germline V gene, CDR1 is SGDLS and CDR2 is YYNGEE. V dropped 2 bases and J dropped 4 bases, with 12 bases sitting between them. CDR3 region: CASSVGQFRYGYTF. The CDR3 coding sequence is TGTGCCAGCAGCGTTGGACAGTTTCGCTATGGCTACACCTTC.

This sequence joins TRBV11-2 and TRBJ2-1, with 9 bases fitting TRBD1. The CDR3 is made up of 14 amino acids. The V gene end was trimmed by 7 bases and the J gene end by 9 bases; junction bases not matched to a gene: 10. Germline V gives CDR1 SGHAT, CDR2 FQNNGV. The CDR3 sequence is CASNFGQGMAEQFF. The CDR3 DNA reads TGTGCCAGCAACTTTGGACAGGGGATGGCTGAGCAGTTCTTC.

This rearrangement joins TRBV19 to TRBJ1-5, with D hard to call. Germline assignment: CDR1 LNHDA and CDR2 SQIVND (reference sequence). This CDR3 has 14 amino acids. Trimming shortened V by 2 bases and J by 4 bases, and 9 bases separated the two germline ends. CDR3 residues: CASSIRPGNQPQHF. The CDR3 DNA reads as TGTGCCAGTAGTATAAGGCCAGGTAATCAGCCCCAGCATTTT.

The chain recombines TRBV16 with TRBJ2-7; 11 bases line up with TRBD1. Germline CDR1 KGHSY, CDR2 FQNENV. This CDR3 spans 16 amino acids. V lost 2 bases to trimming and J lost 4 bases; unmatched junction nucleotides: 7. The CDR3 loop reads CASSQGTGGRWYEQYF. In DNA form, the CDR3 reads TGTGCCAGCAGCCAAGGGACAGGGGGTCGGTGGTACGAGCAGTACTTC.

CDR3 protein: CASSLRQGGDQPQHF. CDR3 DNA sequence: TGTGCCAGCAGTTTAAGGCAGGGGGGTGATCAGCCCCAGCATTTT. V and J are TRBV27 and TRBJ1-5; 7 bases agree with TRBD1. J lost 5 bases, V lost 2 bases, and 6 bases had no gene match. The CDR3 contains 15 residues. Germline-derived CDR1 and CDR2 are MNHEY and SMNVEV (reference sequence).

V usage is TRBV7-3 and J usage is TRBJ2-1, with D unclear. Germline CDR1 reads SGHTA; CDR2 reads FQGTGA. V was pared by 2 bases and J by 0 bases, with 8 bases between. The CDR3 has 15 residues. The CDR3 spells CASSLSYPSYNEQFF. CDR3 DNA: TGTGCCAGCAGCTTATCCTACCCCTCCTACAATGAGCAGTTCTTC.

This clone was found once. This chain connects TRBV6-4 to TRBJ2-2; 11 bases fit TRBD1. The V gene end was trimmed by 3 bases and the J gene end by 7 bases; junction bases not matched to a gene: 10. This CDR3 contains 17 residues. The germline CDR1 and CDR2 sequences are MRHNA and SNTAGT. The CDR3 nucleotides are TGTGCCAGCAGTGAAGCGGTCGGGACAGGGGGTATCGGGGAGCTGTTTTTT. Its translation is CASSEAVGTGGIGELFF.

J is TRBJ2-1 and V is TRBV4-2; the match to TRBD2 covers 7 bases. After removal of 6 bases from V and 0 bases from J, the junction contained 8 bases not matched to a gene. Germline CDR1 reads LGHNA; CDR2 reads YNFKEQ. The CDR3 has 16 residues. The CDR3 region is CASSPTRGSSYNEQFF. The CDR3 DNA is TGTGCCAGCAGTCCAACGCGGGGGAGCTCCTACAATGAGCAGTTCTTC.

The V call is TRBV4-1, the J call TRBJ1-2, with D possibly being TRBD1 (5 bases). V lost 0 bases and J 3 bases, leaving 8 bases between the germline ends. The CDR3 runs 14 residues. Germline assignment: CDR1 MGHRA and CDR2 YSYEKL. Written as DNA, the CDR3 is TGCGCCAGCAGCCAAGAAATAGGGGACTATGGCTACACCTTC. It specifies CASSQEIGDYGYTF.

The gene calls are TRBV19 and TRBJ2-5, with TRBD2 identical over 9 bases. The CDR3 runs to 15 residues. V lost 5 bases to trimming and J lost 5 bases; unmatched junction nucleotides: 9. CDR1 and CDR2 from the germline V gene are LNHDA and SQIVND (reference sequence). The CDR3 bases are TGTGCCAGTAGTTCCCGACTAGCGGACCTGGAGACCCAGTACTTC. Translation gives CASSSRLADLETQYF.

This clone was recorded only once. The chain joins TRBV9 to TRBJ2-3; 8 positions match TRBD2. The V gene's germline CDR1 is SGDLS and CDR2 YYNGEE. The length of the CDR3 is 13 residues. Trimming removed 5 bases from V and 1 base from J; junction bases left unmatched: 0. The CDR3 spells CASRLAGTDTQYF. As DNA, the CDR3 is TGTGCCAGCAGACTAGCGGGCACAGATACGCAGTATTTT.

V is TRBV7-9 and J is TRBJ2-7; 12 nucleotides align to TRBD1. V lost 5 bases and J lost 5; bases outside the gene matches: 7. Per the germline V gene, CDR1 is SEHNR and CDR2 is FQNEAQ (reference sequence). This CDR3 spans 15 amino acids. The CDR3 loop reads CASSPGQGALDEQYF. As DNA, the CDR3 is TGTGCCAGCAGCCCGGGACAGGGGGCTCTGGACGAGCAGTACTTC. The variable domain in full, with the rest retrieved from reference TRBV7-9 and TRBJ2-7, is DTGVSQNPRHKITKRGQNVTFRCDPISEHNRLYWYRQTLGQGPEFLTYFQNEAQLEKSRLLSDRFSAERPKGSFSTLEIQRTEQGDSAMYLCASSPGQGALDEQYFGPGTRLTVT.